The rows below give T cell receptor beta chains drawn from one sample of a study of blood T cell repertoires in COVID-19. TCRdb's copy holds only in-frame clones and misses some; the assay was immunoSEQ multiplex PCR. The sample contains more than 140,000 clones, 70% to 90% of which appear only once. Specimen: peripheral blood. The receptors stem from a woman aged 60 to 75 with acute or convalescent COVID-19. Both conserved end residues are part of each CDR3.

TRBV28	TRBJ2-7	CASSLGGSFEQYF
TRBV5-4	TRBJ1-6	CASSFSGVGSPLHF
TRBV27	TRBJ2-7	CASSLWRPGQGVYEQYF
TRBV6-6	TRBJ1-1	CASSLRLTGGFNTEAFF
TRBV7-6	TRBJ1-1	CASSPGFGGRTEAFF
TRBV7-8	TRBJ2-5	CASSVLISYQETQYF
TRBV4-1	TRBJ1-1	CASSLTGLMNTEAFF
TRBV6-1	TRBJ2-7	CASSEGTGSSYEQYF
TRBV27	TRBJ1-3	CASGLNIDTRNTIYF
TRBV5-1	TRBJ2-5	CASSSLPGMQETQYF
TRBV6-1	TRBJ2-7	CASSEAGAGAYEQYF
TRBV12-3/TRBV12-4	TRBJ1-3	CASSLSWDRVLF
TRBV3-1/TRBV3-2	TRBJ2-3	CASSQAVRSTDTQYF
TRBV6-4	TRBJ1-5	CASSDRENSNQPQHF
TRBV5-1	TRBJ2-6	CASSLEGLAGANVLTF
TRBV11-3	TRBJ1-2	CASSSRTGKKYYGYTF
TRBV4-1	TRBJ2-1	CASSHWTRHNEQFF
TRBV27	TRBJ2-7	CASSSPARGRSEQYF
TRBV6-5	TRBJ1-6	CASRDVGARSPLHF
TRBV5-8	TRBJ2-1	CASSLDPGTYNEQFF
TRBV11-2	TRBJ2-7	CASSLDWRGNEQYF
TRBV6-2/TRBV6-3	TRBJ2-1	CASSRGGLTYNEQFF
TRBV19	TRBJ2-1	CASSTGLAGGYNEQFF
TRBV18	TRBJ1-2	CASSPPLRTVFYGYTF
TRBV6-5	TRBJ1-1	CASIRNTEAFF
TRBV28	TRBJ2-7	CASSDPTKGTGPYEQYF
TRBV5-4	TRBJ2-5	CASSPGTGGETQYF
TRBV28	TRBJ1-6	CASSSKGYNSPLHF
TRBV5-1	TRBJ2-5	CASRPPAQDRAQYF
TRBV23-1	TRBJ2-5	CASSQSGGDQYF
TRBV23-1	TRBJ1-6	CASSLGCSGAVRSPLHF
TRBV14	TRBJ1-2	CASSPSEGRGYTF
TRBV27	TRBJ1-2	CASSFRANYGYTF
TRBV7-2	TRBJ1-2	CASMPRDRENGYTF
TRBV19	TRBJ2-2	CASSIAGLAFPGELFF
TRBV5-1	TRBJ1-1	CASSSARYFGTGFGGNTEAFF
TRBV30	TRBJ1-2	CAWSPGGGGF
TRBV6-5	TRBJ2-3	CASSYSGRADTQYF
TRBV12-5	TRBJ2-7	CASGGTISYEQYF
TRBV11-3	TRBJ1-6	CASSLGGVSPLHF